Detailed here is one T cell receptor (beta chain). Its antigen remains undetermined. The input lacks base qualities; no much larger clone sits a single base away. The data derive from a study of T cells after yellow fever vaccination (dated by TCRdb to about 2019). Study-wide context: The SMART-Seq v4 Ultra Low Input RNA kit was used to prepare libraries from fractions with low cell numbers. To follow T-cell clones before and after both primary and booster YFV17D yellow fever vaccination, bulk TCR alpha and beta repertoires underwent longitudinal sequencing. The cohort comprised two healthy male donors, one aged 18 to 30 and one aged 30 to 40 years. Bulk PBMC replicates and cell subsets were isolated from blood drawn at multiple timepoints before and after both primary and secondary immunization. What the work shows at the level of the full study, not this receptor alone: Because the study included only two donors, the extent to which the findings can be generalized is limited. The secondary T-cell response was found to be weaker but faster than the primary response, with a peak reached on day 5 rather than on day 15. A small fraction of clonotypes showed up in both the CD4 and CD8 compartments, probably as a result of convergent recombination. FACS-sorted repertoires could contain abundant contaminating clonotypes from the bulk population, so computational filtering was required. Most clones expanded after primary vaccination were re-detected after the booster (almost 98% of CD4 and more than 70% of CD8), suggesting broad memory maintenance.

This specimen's treatment or condition label, per the study, means: live attenuated yellow fever vaccine strain. At each blood-draw timepoint, two biological replicates of bulk PBMCs were obtained. A standard Ficoll-Paque protocol was used to isolate PBMCs from peripheral blood. RNA was extracted with TriZol from bulk PBMCs, CD4 and CD8 fractions, and dextramer-positive and dextramer-negative fractions. From the cysteine through the phenylalanine, the CDR3 covers 16 amino acids. The retained sequence is limited to the CDR3, 48 bases, with the frame set at the first base. The germline V gene provides CDR1 SGHTA and CDR2 FQGTGA. Trimming accounts for 1 base at V and 1 base at J, while the number of junction bases matched to no gene is 6. The listed sequencing device is Illumina NovaSeq 6000. TCR cDNA was synthesized by 5'RACE template switching, which introduced a universal primer site and unique molecular identifiers. Priming of cDNA synthesis was performed from both the TCR alpha and TCR beta constant segments. Libraries were amplified in two PCR steps, with sample barcodes and sequencing adapters added in the second step. Sequencing of libraries was done on Illumina HiSeq 2500 (2x100 bp) or NovaSeq (2x150 bp). As for the authors' bioinformatics: MIGEC was used to demultiplex reads and collapse the reads into UMI consensus sequences, and MiXCR was used for V(D)J alignment. Vaccine-responding clonotypes were defined with edgeR using replicate PBMC samples, requiring FDR below 0.01 and a log2 fold change above 5 up to day 15. Each bulk clonotype received a CD4 or CD8 identity based on whether the sequenced CD4 or CD8 repertoire contained that clonotype at higher abundance. TCRdb redid the processing of the public reads, applying fastp at Q25 and MiXCR, and retained in-frame beta chains. CDR3 protein duplicates are merged, each entry listing the most common genes and DNA. The V and J calls shown here were made by TCRdb, not taken from the authors' results. This sample has 250,000 to 400,000 distinct CDR3 sequences in its table, and over 4% of those were observed once. About 22% of the sample comes from the top ten.

The rearrangement combines TRBV7-3 with TRBJ2-5, with 7 central nucleotides matching TRBD2. The TCR originated in a man between 18 and 29 years old who received the YFV17D yellow fever vaccine. Sequenced material: PBMCs, taken 5 days after the yellow fever booster vaccination. The DNA is TGTGCCAGCAGCTTAAGCGGGGGAGCAAGCCAAGAGACCCAGTACTTC. Translated, this gives CASSLSGGASQETQYF.